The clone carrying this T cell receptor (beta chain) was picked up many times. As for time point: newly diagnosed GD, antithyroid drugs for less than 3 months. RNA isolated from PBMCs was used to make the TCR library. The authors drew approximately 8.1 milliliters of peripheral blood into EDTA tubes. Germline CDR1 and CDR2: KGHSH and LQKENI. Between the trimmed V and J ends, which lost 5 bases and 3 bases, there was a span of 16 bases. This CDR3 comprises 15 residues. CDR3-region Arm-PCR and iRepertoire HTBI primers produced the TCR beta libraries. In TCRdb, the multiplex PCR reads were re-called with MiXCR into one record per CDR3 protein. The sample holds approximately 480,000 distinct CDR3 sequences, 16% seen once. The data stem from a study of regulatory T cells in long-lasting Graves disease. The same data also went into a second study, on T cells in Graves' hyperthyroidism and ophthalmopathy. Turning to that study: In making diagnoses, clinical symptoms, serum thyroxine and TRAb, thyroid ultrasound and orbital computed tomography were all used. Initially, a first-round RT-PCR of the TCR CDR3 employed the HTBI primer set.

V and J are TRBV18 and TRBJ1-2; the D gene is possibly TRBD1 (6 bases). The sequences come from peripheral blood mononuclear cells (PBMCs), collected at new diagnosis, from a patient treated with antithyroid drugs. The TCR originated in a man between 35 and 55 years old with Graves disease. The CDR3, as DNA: TGTGCCAGCTCAACAAGGGGGTCGTCGGACTATGGCTACACCTTC. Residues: CASSTRGSSDYGYTF.